Shown below are 28 T cell receptor beta chains from a single sample sequenced in a study of blood T cell repertoires in COVID-19. TCRdb keeps only in-frame clones here, not all; method: immunoSEQ multiplex PCR. The data show around 35,000 clones, approximately 89% seen once. The sample was peripheral blood. All receptors come from a human donor in a cohort sampled during active COVID-19.

V usage is TRBV5-4 and J usage is TRBJ2-1; TRBD2 might be the D (6 bases). V lost 4 bases to trimming and J lost 12 bases, with 20 bases between them. Germline loops: CDR1 SGHNT, CDR2 YYREEE (reference sequence). This CDR3 has 14 residues. In DNA form, the CDR3 reads TGTGCCAGCAGCCTTAAAGGGAGTATGGGGGGGCAGTTCTTC. Its translation is CASSLKGSMGGQFF. Using reference TRBV5-4 and TRBJ2-1 for the parts outside the CDR3, the full variable domain is ETGVTQSPTHLIKTRGQQVTLRCSSQSGHNTVSWYQQALGQGPQFIFQYYREEENGRGNFPPRFSGLQFPNYSSELNVNALELDDSALYLCASSLKGSMGGQFFGPGTRLTVL.

This sequence joins TRBV7-9 and TRBJ2-5; 8 nucleotides line up with TRBD1. Germline CDR1 is SEHNR and CDR2 is FQNEAQ (reference sequence). The CDR3 is 15 residues long. V shed 7 bases, J shed 3 bases, and the junction held 10 bases outside the gene matches. Written as DNA, the CDR3 is TGTGCCAGCACTTCAGGGGGCACACTCAAAGAGACCCAGTACTTC. Translating gives CASTSGGTLKETQYF.

By proportion, this clone is medium-sized. The CDR3 loop is CASSLGADTQYF. The CDR3 DNA reads as TGTGCCAGCAGTCTAGGGGCAGATACGCAGTATTTT. The V call is TRBV2, the J call TRBJ2-3; tentatively, D is TRBD1 (5 bases). There are 12 residues in the CDR3. Germline assignment: CDR1 SNHLY and CDR2 FYNNEI. Trimming removed 5 bases from V and 4 bases from J, with 7 bases in between.

This clone has only one observation. The chain couples TRBV28 to TRBJ1-2, with 10 bases that match TRBD1. Germline lookup yields CDR1 MDHEN and CDR2 SYDVKM. V gave up 5 bases and J gave up 8 bases; unmatched junction bases: 8. There are 14 residues in the CDR3. The CDR3 here is CASSGTGALLGYTF. CDR3 bases: TGTGCCAGCAGTGGGACAGGGGCGCTTCTAGGCTACACCTTC.

A single count supports this clone. The chain uses TRBV19 and TRBJ2-1; the D gene is possibly TRBD2 (8 bases). The germline CDR1 and CDR2 sequences are LNHDA and SQIVND (reference sequence). The CDR3 is 13 amino acids. Trimming took 6 bases from V and 9 from J, leaving 15 bases between them. The CDR3 nucleotides are TGTGCCAGTAGACCGGGAGGGGGCGGTGAGCAGTTCTTC. Translation: CASRPGGGGEQFF.

This rearrangement joins TRBV19 to TRBJ2-7; D unclear. The CDR3 spans 15 residues. Germline-derived CDR1 and CDR2 are LNHDA and SQIVND (reference sequence). Trimming took off 5 bases at V and 0 bases at J, with 14 bases between the two ends. CDR3: CASSLAFGSSYEQYF. CDR3 DNA sequence: TGTGCCAGTAGTCTGGCGTTCGGGTCCTCCTACGAGCAGTACTTC.

This clone was recorded a few times. The chain combines TRBV6-5 with TRBJ1-1; TRBD1 agrees at 7 bases. Germline-derived CDR1 and CDR2 are MNHEY and SVGAGI. The CDR3 spans 15 residues. With V trimmed by 6 bases and J by 4 bases, 11 bases remained unmatched. The CDR3 spells CASRSDRVGATEAFF. The CDR3 DNA is TGTGCCAGCAGATCCGACAGGGTAGGGGCCACTGAAGCTTTCTTT.

This clone turned up a few times. The rearrangement joins TRBV18 to TRBJ1-5; the match to TRBD1 covers 7 bases. The CDR3 covers 16 residues. The germline V gene encodes CDR1 KGHSH and CDR2 LQKENI. Germline trimming cut 2 bases from V and 3 bases from J; bases unmatched to any gene: 7. CDR3 region: CASSPGGRGANQPQHF. CDR3 sequence (DNA): TGTGCCAGCTCACCAGGCGGCAGGGGGGCCAATCAGCCCCAGCATTTT.

The V call is TRBV3-1 (or the pseudogene TRBV3-2), the J call TRBJ2-2, with D hard to call. Germline lookup yields CDR1 LGHDT and CDR2 YNNKEL (reference sequence). V lost 4 bases, J lost 4 bases, and 7 bases lay in between. This CDR3 has 13 amino acids. CDR3 DNA: TGTGCCAGCAGCCTCTTCGGCACCGGGGAGCTGTTTTTT. Its translation is CASSLFGTGELFF.

The rearrangement uses TRBV7-9 and TRBJ1-1; D unclear. The CDR3 is 13 residues long. The germline V gene has CDR1 SEHNR and CDR2 FQNEAQ (reference sequence). Trimming took off 1 base at V and 6 bases at J, with 9 bases between the two ends. The DNA of the CDR3 is TGTGCCAGCAGCTTAGGATCCACAGCTGAAGCTTTCTTT. This gives the protein CASSLGSTAEAFF.

The sample holds one count of this clone. V and J are TRBV5-6 and TRBJ1-4; tentatively, D is TRBD1 (5 bases). V was pared by 7 bases and J by 3 bases, with 10 bases between. This CDR3 is built from 13 residues. Germline CDR1 SGHDT, CDR2 YYEEEE. This CDR3 is CASLGGPNEKLFF. The CDR3 DNA reads TGTGCCAGCTTGGGGGGACCTAATGAAAAACTGTTTTTT.

The genes are TRBV2 and TRBJ1-4; no definite D call. The germline V and J ends were trimmed by 7 bases and 8 bases, with 17 bases remaining between them. Looked up from germline, CDR1 is SNHLY and CDR2 is FYNNEI. The CDR3 runs 14 residues. The CDR3: CASMTQRDDEKLFF. The CDR3 DNA is TGTGCCAGCATGACCCAGCGAGACGACGAAAAACTGTTTTTT.

The J gene is TRBJ1-5, the V gene TRBV15, with D possibly matching TRBD1 (6 bases). Trimming shortened V by 5 bases and J by 7 bases, and 12 bases separated the two germline ends. This CDR3 region has 13 residues. Germline lookup yields CDR1 LNHNV and CDR2 YYDKDF (reference sequence). This CDR3 reads CATSPDRFQPQHF. CDR3 sequence (DNA): TGTGCCACCAGCCCCGACAGGTTCCAGCCCCAGCATTTT. Full variable domain (rest looked up from reference TRBV15 and TRBJ1-5): DAMVIQNPRYQVTQFGKPVTLSCSQTLNHNVMYWYQQKSSQAPKLLFHYYDKDFNNEADTPDNFQSRRPNTSFCFLDIRSPGLGDTAMYLCATSPDRFQPQHFGDGTRLSIL.

The V call is TRBV29-1, the J call TRBJ1-2, with 8 bases aligning to TRBD1. In germline, CDR1 is SQVTM, CDR2 ANQGSEA. Losses at the gene ends were 4 bases for V and 0 bases for J; bases not matched to a gene: 4. This CDR3 spans 14 amino acids. The DNA for the CDR3 is TGCAGCGTTGTGTCGACAGGGGCTAACTATGGCTACACCTTC. Translating gives CSVVSTGANYGYTF.

The gene calls are TRBV6-5 and TRBJ2-5; TRBD1 matches at 9 bases. CDR3 length: 15 amino acids. The V segment lost 6 bases and the J segment 5 bases; nucleotides outside the gene matches: 10. Germline V lookup: CDR1 MNHEY, CDR2 SVGAGI. This CDR3 is CASSARTGDRETQYF. The CDR3 DNA is TGTGCCAGCAGCGCCAGGACAGGGGATAGGGAGACCCAGTACTTC.

This rearrangement joins TRBV28 to TRBJ1-4; 8 bases fit TRBD1. There are 18 residues in the CDR3. The junction had 14 bases not matched to a gene; V was cut back by 5 bases and J by 3 bases. Germline-derived CDR1 and CDR2 are MDHEN and SYDVKM. The CDR3 protein is CASSPLNLGQAANEKLFF. For the CDR3, the DNA is TGTGCCAGCAGTCCTCTCAACTTGGGACAGGCGGCTAATGAAAAACTGTTTTTT. Combining the CDR3 with reference TRBV28 and TRBJ1-4 gives the whole variable domain DVKVTQSSRYLVKRTGEKVFLECVQDMDHENMFWYRQDPGLGLRLIYFSYDVKMKEKGDIPEGYSVSREKKERFSLILESASTNQTSMYLCASSPLNLGQAANEKLFFGSGTQLSVL.

This rearrangement joins TRBV24-1 to TRBJ2-3; tentatively, D is TRBD1 (6 bases). Germline assignment: CDR1 KGHDR and CDR2 SFDVKD. V lost 4 bases and J 3 bases, leaving 10 bases between the germline ends. CDR3 length: 14 residues. The CDR3 DNA is TGTGCCACCAGTGACGCAGGGGAAACAGATACGCAGTATTTT. Protein product: CATSDAGETDTQYF.

The chain is built from TRBV4-3 and TRBJ1-5, with D tentatively TRBD1 (5 bases). The CDR3 sequence is 16 residues long. Germline CDR1 is LGHNA and CDR2 is YSLEER. V was cut by 0 bases and J by 4 bases, with 13 bases left in between. The CDR3 sequence is CASSQDWRQGNQPQHF. As DNA, the CDR3 is TGCGCCAGCAGCCAAGATTGGCGCCAGGGAAATCAGCCCCAGCATTTT.

This chain joins TRBV11-1 and TRBJ1-1, with 8 nucleotides matching TRBD1. V was clipped by 6 bases and J by 1 base; unmatched bases: 10. The CDR3 length is 16 residues. Germline V gene sequence: CDR1 SGHAT, CDR2 FQDESV (reference sequence). The CDR3 DNA sequence: TGTGCCAGCAGGGCACGGACAGGGATTGGGAACACTGAAGCTTTCTTT. It translates to CASRARTGIGNTEAFF.

V is TRBV6-6 and J is TRBJ2-7; 8 bases map to TRBD2. Germline lookup yields CDR1 MNHNY and CDR2 SVGAGI (reference sequence). Trimming took 7 bases from V and 4 from J; bases not matched to a gene: 6. The CDR3 spans 13 residues. This chain's CDR3 is CASNGKRGYEQYF. In nucleotides, the CDR3 is TGTGCCAGCAACGGAAAGCGGGGGTACGAGCAGTACTTC.

The table lists this clone with a count of one. The gene calls are TRBV6-2 or TRBV6-3 and TRBJ2-1; 10 nucleotides line up with TRBD2. The CDR3 is 19 amino acids. Germline V gene lookup returns CDR1 MNHEY and CDR2 SVGEGT. The V gene end was trimmed by 2 bases and the J gene end by 4 bases; junction bases not matched to a gene: 14. In DNA form, the CDR3 reads TGTGCCAGCAGTTACCGGCTAGCGGGGGCCGGAACGAGGTACAATGAGCAGTTCTTC. Its protein is CASSYRLAGAGTRYNEQFF.

The J gene is TRBJ2-7, the V gene TRBV4-1, with a weak D call TRBD2 (6 bases). In germline, CDR1 is MGHRA, CDR2 YSYEKL. V lost 1 base, J lost 2 bases, and 15 bases lay in between. The CDR3 has 16 amino acids. The CDR3 protein is CASSQGLAGSAYEQYF. For the CDR3, the DNA is TGCGCCAGCAGCCAAGGTCTCGCGGGGTCCGCCTACGAGCAGTACTTC.

The chain uses TRBV5-1 and TRBJ2-3; possible D gene TRBD2, 6 bases. This CDR3 is built from 16 residues. V lost 4 bases and J lost 2, with 17 bases in between. Germline V lookup: CDR1 SGHRS, CDR2 YFSETQ. In DNA form, the CDR3 reads TGCGCCAGCAGCCTCCCGGGACTGATGGCCACAGATACGCAGTATTTT. This encodes CASSLPGLMATDTQYF.

The chain couples TRBV2 to TRBJ2-7; D gene unclear. Germline V CDR1 and CDR2: SNHLY, FYNNEI. V gave up 5 bases and J gave up 4 bases, with 9 bases separating them. This CDR3 region has 12 residues. CDR3 DNA sequence: TGTGCCAGCAGTCCGACCGGGTACGAGCAGTACTTC. Amino acid sequence: CASSPTGYEQYF.

The V call is TRBV2, the J call TRBJ1-6; the D is unclear. The CDR3 runs 14 residues. The ends were cut back, 4 bases at V and 7 bases at J, with 11 bases in the middle. Looked up from germline, CDR1 is SNHLY and CDR2 is FYNNEI. CDR3 loop: CASSGGPVNSPLHF. The CDR3 DNA follows: TGTGCCAGCAGTGGCGGGCCGGTAAATTCACCCCTCCACTTT.

The genes are TRBV2 and TRBJ2-5; possibly TRBD1 for D (7 bases). The ends were cut back, 4 bases at V and 0 bases at J, with 9 bases in the middle. Looked up from germline, CDR1 is SNHLY and CDR2 is FYNNEI. CDR3 length: 14 amino acids. The CDR3: CASSGGTDQETQYF. In DNA form, the CDR3 reads TGTGCCAGCAGTGGCGGGACAGACCAAGAGACCCAGTACTTC.

The rearrangement links TRBV19 to TRBJ1-2; TRBD1 agrees at 11 bases. Per germline, CDR1 LNHDA and CDR2 SQIVND (reference sequence). With V trimmed by 3 bases and J by 6 bases, 15 bases remained unmatched. CDR3 length equals 18 residues. CDR3 sequence reads: CASSIDLNPDRGRDGYTF. CDR3 in DNA: TGTGCCAGTAGTATCGACCTTAACCCGGACAGGGGGCGGGATGGCTACACCTTC.

J is TRBJ2-3 and V is TRBV11-2; 11 nucleotides line up with TRBD1. The CDR3 consists of 18 residues. J lost 0 bases, V lost 5 bases, and 10 bases had no gene match. CDR1 is SGHAT, CDR2 FQNNGV, per germline. The CDR3 here is CASSGRTGGFTSTDTQYF. The CDR3 bases are TGTGCCAGCAGCGGACGGACAGGGGGCTTTACTAGCACAGATACGCAGTATTTT.